Below are 13 T cell receptor beta chains sequenced from a single sample in a study of T cell responses to AZD1222 COVID-19 vaccine. Assay: immunoSEQ multiplex PCR; the TCRdb copy retains only in-frame clones and omits some. The data contain more than 100,000 clones, around 82% of them singletons. Sequencing used peripheral blood, obtained on day 0 of AZD1222 vaccination. All receptors derive from an adult in good health.

The chain couples TRBV6-5 to TRBJ1-4; maybe TRBD1 (5 bases). This CDR3 has 16 residues. Deletions cut 0 bases from V and 3 bases from J, with 11 bases between. CDR1 and CDR2 (germline): MNHEY, SVGAGI. The CDR3 sequence is CASSYSGPGSNEKLFF. CDR3 in DNA: TGTGCCAGCAGTTACTCGGGCCCAGGGTCTAATGAAAAACTGTTTTTT.

This chain joins TRBV7-2 and TRBJ2-1; 12 bases fit TRBD2. Germline assignment: CDR1 SGHTA and CDR2 FQGNSA. The length of the CDR3 is 15 residues. V shed 3 bases, J shed 10 bases, and the junction held 7 bases outside the gene matches. The CDR3 DNA sequence: TGTGCCAGCAGCTTCTCTAGCGGGGGGGCTGGAGAGCAGTTCTTC. This gives the protein CASSFSSGGAGEQFF.

The sample holds a few counts of this clone. The rearrangement uses TRBV6-5 and TRBJ1-3; D unresolved. V lost 4 bases and J 2 bases, leaving 12 bases between the germline ends. CDR1 and CDR2 (germline): MNHEY, SVGAGI. This CDR3 has 15 amino acids. The CDR3 sequence is CASSLSGVTGNTIYF. CDR3 DNA sequence: TGTGCCAGCAGTTTATCTGGAGTGACTGGAAACACCATATATTTT.

This clone has only one observation. The chain employs TRBV28 and TRBJ2-1, with TRBD2 matching over 9 bases. The germline V gene has CDR1 MDHEN and CDR2 SYDVKM. The V segment lost 5 bases and the J segment 2 bases; nucleotides outside the gene matches: 4. The CDR3 length is 15 residues. The CDR3 spells CASSPRGGAYNEQFF. DNA for the CDR3: TGTGCCAGCAGTCCCCGCGGGGGGGCCTACAATGAGCAGTTCTTC. The whole variable domain, remainder taken from reference TRBV28 and TRBJ2-1, is DVKVTQSSRYLVKRTGEKVFLECVQDMDHENMFWYRQDPGLGLRLIYFSYDVKMKEKGDIPEGYSVSREKKERFSLILESASTNQTSMYLCASSPRGGAYNEQFFGPGTRLTVL.

This chain joins TRBV5-1 and TRBJ2-7; 7 nucleotides match TRBD1. Losses at the gene ends were 3 bases for V and 7 bases for J; bases not matched to a gene: 7. Per the germline V gene, CDR1 is SGHRS and CDR2 is YFSETQ. This CDR3 has 13 residues. The CDR3: CASSWNRGQEQYF. For the CDR3, the DNA is TGCGCCAGCAGCTGGAACAGGGGACAGGAGCAGTACTTC.

V gene TRBV12-3 or TRBV12-4 combines with J gene TRBJ1-1; D gene unclear. Trimming cost V 7 bases and J 7 bases, with 13 bases left between them. The length of the CDR3 is 12 residues. DNA of the CDR3: TGTGCCAGCACCTCAAGATCCGTTGAAGCTTTCTTT. It encodes CASTSRSVEAFF.

The V and J genes are TRBV24-1 and TRBJ2-1; 7 nucleotides align to TRBD2. This CDR3 comprises 12 residues. J gave up 6 bases and V 10 bases, and 5 bases lay outside the gene matches. CDR1 KGHDR and CDR2 SFDVKD come from the germline V gene. The CDR3 coding sequence is TGTGCCACGGGGAGGGGTAGCAATGAGCAGTTCTTC. This gives the protein CATGRGSNEQFF.

This clone was counted once. J is TRBJ1-6 and V is TRBV11-2; D gene unclear. Germline CDR1 reads SGHAT; CDR2 reads FQNNGV. The CDR3 loop spans 16 amino acids. V was trimmed by 2 bases and J by 0 bases, leaving 8 bases between them. The CDR3 DNA sequence: TGTGCCAGCAGCTTAAGCCGGAGCTCCTATAATTCACCCCTCCACTTT. This gives the protein CASSLSRSSYNSPLHF. Supplemented by reference TRBV11-2 and TRBJ1-6, the full variable domain reads EAGVAQSPRYKIIEKRQSVAFWCNPISGHATLYWYQQILGQGPKLLIQFQNNGVVDDSQLPKDRFSAERLKGVDSTLKIQPAKLEDSAVYLCASSLSRSSYNSPLHFGNGTRLTVT.

This clone was seen a few times. This chain uses TRBV29-1 with TRBJ2-7, with 12 bases fitting TRBD1. This CDR3 contains 14 residues. Germline CDR1 and CDR2: SQVTM and ANQGSEA. With 4 bases clipped from V and 2 bases from J, the junction kept 3 bases outside the gene matches. The CDR3 region is CSVGDRGLPYEQYF. CDR3 coding DNA: TGCAGCGTTGGGGACAGGGGGCTCCCCTACGAGCAGTACTTC.

The rearrangement joins TRBV9 to TRBJ2-3; 7 positions match TRBD2. The CDR3 is 17 amino acids. CDR1 and CDR2 from the germline V gene are SGDLS and YYNGEE. The junction had 16 bases not matched to a gene; V was cut back by 4 bases and J by 5 bases. The CDR3 nucleotides are TGTGCCAGCAGCCCCGCCTGGCCTAGCGGAGATGGAGATACGCAGTATTTT. This encodes CASSPAWPSGDGDTQYF.

J is TRBJ1-1 and V is TRBV11-3, with 7 bases aligning to TRBD1. V trimming: 5 bases; J trimming: 4 bases; junction bases outside the gene matches: 13. The CDR3 has 16 residues. The germline V gene has CDR1 SGHNT and CDR2 YENEEA. For the CDR3, the DNA is TGTGCCAGCAGCGCCTGGGACAGCGGGGTCGGCACTGAAGCTTTCTTT. Translated: CASSAWDSGVGTEAFF.

The V call is TRBV5-1, the J call TRBJ2-7; TRBD2 agrees at 8 bases. Germline V gene lookup returns CDR1 SGHRS and CDR2 YFSETQ. The CDR3 spans 14 residues. V was pared by 2 bases and J by 4 bases, with 5 bases of the junction left unmatched. CDR3 protein: CASSFVSGGYEQYF. CDR3 DNA: TGCGCCAGCAGCTTCGTGAGCGGGGGTTACGAGCAGTACTTC.

V gene TRBV5-1 combines with J gene TRBJ2-7, with D perhaps TRBD1 (5 bases). The CDR3 consists of 15 residues. The germline gives CDR1 SGHRS, CDR2 YFSETQ. V lost 0 bases and J lost 3, with 13 bases in between. CDR3: CASSLGGAMDYEQYF. The CDR3 nucleotides read TGCGCCAGCAGCTTGGGTGGGGCGATGGACTACGAGCAGTACTTC.